This TCR beta chain is drawn from a study of T-cell memory formation after mild COVID-19 (dated by TCRdb to about 2021). Regarding the complete study: TCR sequence clusters from the two donors were found to be largely donor specific. In a couple of donors, T-cell clones that expanded and contracted after mild COVID-19 were tracked by sequencing TCRalpha and TCRbeta repertoires over time. Two young, previously healthy adult volunteers, one female and one male, were included in the cohort. Results and caveats for the whole study, not just this receptor: Only a couple of mild cases were covered in the study, and larger cohorts including severe cases with pre-infection samples were considered necessary. Contracting CD4+ clones were found mainly in CM and EM memory subsets, while CD8+ clones were enriched in EMRA. The second-wave clones that peaked on day 37 were not confirmed to be SARS-CoV-2 specific. The detection of some responding clones in pre-infection memory suggests that pre-existing cross-reactive memory T cells joined the SARS-CoV-2 response. Balanced CD4/CD8 phenotypes were observed for clones contracting from day 15 to 85, whereas a bias towards CD4+ was observed for a second wave of clones expanding from day 15 to 37.

The sequencing machine was an Illumina NovaSeq 6000. Using 5'RACE with constant-segment primers, TCRalpha and TCRbeta cDNA libraries were constructed, with sample barcodes and unique molecular identifiers added in the process. Trizol reagent was used to extract RNA from every sample. Amplification of the libraries took two PCR steps, and the second step added a second sample barcode plus Illumina TruSeq adapters. Libraries were sequenced on an Illumina NovaSeq with 2 x 150 bp paired-end reads. In the source study's methods: Reads were demultiplexed and collapsed into UMI-guided consensus sequences with migec v1.2.7. Using mixcr v2.1.11, UMI consensuses were aligned to TRA and TRB V and J templates and then assembled into clonotypes. A clonotype was counted as expanded or contracted only if both edgeR and NoisET called the change significant, with noise models trained on biological replicates. edgeR calls used a false discovery rate-adjusted p below 0.01 and a log2 fold-change threshold of 1. PCA with hierarchical clustering of max-normalized trajectories of the 1000 most abundant clonotypes was used as exploratory dynamics analysis. Separately sequenced CD4+ and CD8+ repertoires were used to assign the CD4 or CD8 phenotype of responding clones. TCRdb itself trimmed the public reads at Q25 with fastp, ran MiXCR and retained productive beta chains. All rows with the same CDR3 protein become a single entry with the most common DNA and genes. TCRdb's processing, not the authors', yielded these V and J calls. The sample profile shows about 360,000 distinct CDR3 sequences; under 15% of them were found once. The top ten clonotypes cover roughly 22% of the sample.

PBMCs were isolated by Ficoll-Paque density gradient centrifugation. Spanning cysteine to phenylalanine, the CDR3 consists of 13 amino acids. The sequence is cut down to CDR3 DNA, 39 bases in frame from base 1. CDR1 and CDR2 are read off the germline V gene as SGHTA and FQGTGA. Germline trimming: 5 bases from V, 5 bases from J; junction bases outside gene matches: 4. Regarding this clonotype: Its antigen specificity is not known. No base quality values were provided; no much bigger clone lies one nucleotide off.

This TCR was recovered from a young man who had mild COVID-19 (a few samples of this study predate the infection). The sample titles of this study are shuffled in the database, so cell type and time point are left out; the donor was told from shared clones. The sequenced sample consisted of PBMCs or a T cell subset sorted from them (not recorded which). Rearrangement joined TRBV7-3 to TRBJ2-5, with 8 middle bases fitting TRBD2. The CDR3 has the sequence CASSLSGVETQYF. The sequence in DNA is TGTGCCAGCAGCCTTAGCGGGGTTGAGACCCAGTACTTC.